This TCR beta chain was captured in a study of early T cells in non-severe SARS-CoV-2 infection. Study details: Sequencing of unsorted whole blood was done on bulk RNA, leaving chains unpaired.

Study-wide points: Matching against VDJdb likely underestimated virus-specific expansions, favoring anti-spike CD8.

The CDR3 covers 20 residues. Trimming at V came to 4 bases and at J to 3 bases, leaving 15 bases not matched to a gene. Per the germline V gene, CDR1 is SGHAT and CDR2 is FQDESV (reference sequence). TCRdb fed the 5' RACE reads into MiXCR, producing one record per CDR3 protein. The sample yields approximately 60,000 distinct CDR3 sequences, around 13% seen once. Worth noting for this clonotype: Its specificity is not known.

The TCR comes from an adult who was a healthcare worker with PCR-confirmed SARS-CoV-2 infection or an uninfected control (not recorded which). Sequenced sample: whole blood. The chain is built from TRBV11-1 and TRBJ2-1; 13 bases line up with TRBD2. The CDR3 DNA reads TGTGCCAGCAGCTCGCCGCGTCGGACTAGCGGGGGCTGGGTCTACAATGAGCAGTTCTTC. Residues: CASSSPRRTSGGWVYNEQFF. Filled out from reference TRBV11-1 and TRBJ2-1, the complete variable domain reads EAEVAQSPRYKITEKSQAVAFWCDPISGHATLYWYRQILGQGPELLVQFQDESVVDDSQLPKDRFSAERLKGVDSTLKIQPAELGDSAMYLCASSSPRRTSGGWVYNEQFFGPGTRLTVL.